This TCR beta chain comes out of a study of T cells in Graves' hyperthyroidism and ophthalmopathy. Diagnosis relied on clinical symptoms, serum thyroxine and TRAb, thyroid ultrasound and orbital computed tomography. What was amplified from RNA transcripts were TCR beta CDR3 regions. TCR CDR3 underwent first-round RT-PCR with the HTBI primer set. Via MiXCR, TCRdb re-called the multiplex PCR reads, giving one row per CDR3 protein. The sample includes roughly 400,000 distinct CDR3 sequences, 20% to 30% of them seen just once. This clonotype was counted a few times. As yet, its antigen is unknown. Study outcomes and limitations: Most thyroid-expanded clonotypes above 0.001 were also found in blood.

This sequence was found in a man aged 45-65 years with Graves' hyperthyroidism. The source material was blood.

The CDR3 is CASSSTSDRGKTDTQYF. The DNA for the CDR3 is TGTGCCAGCAGCTCTACCTCGGACAGGGGGAAAACAGATACGCAGTATTTT. This sequence joins TRBV13 and TRBJ2-3; 10 bases match TRBD1. The V segment lost 4 bases and the J segment 3 bases; nucleotides outside the gene matches: 10. The CDR3 loop spans 17 amino acids. Germline values: CDR1 PRHDT, CDR2 FYEKMQ (reference sequence).